These T cell receptor beta chains were read from a single sample in a study of cytomegalovirus exposure and HLA in healthy donors. Using immunoSEQ multiplex PCR, the repertoire was profiled, and TCRdb retains in-frame clones only, with some absent. Among some 170,000 clones listed, just under 80% were seen once. Source material: PBMCs. These receptors all come from a woman between 45 and 65 years old in good health and CMV-seronegative. Each CDR3 is given with its conserved first and last residue. A D gene is named only where the DNA matches it firmly. The size of a clone is reported for some rows only, either as once, few or many, or as a class for expanded clones.

J | size | D | V | DNA | CDR3
TRBJ1-1 | few | - | TRBV29-1 | TGCAGCGTTGAAACAGGGTCGGCGAACACTGAAGCTTTCTTT | CSVETGSANTEAFF
TRBJ2-5 | once | TRBD1 | TRBV7-8 | TGTGCCAGCAGCCCTGGGACAGTTCAAGAGACCCAGTACTTC | CASSPGTVQETQYF
TRBJ2-7 | - | TRBD1 | TRBV29-1 | TGCAGCGTTGACCAGGGGGCGGACTACGAGCAGTACTTC | CSVDQGADYEQYF
TRBJ1-1 | - | TRBD1 | TRBV6-5 | TGTGCCAGCAGAACGACAGGGGGGAATCCCGAAGCTTTCTTT | CASRTTGGNPEAFF
TRBJ2-1 | - | - | TRBV5-6 | TGTGCCAGCAGACCTAGCCCGGGGGACGATGAGCAGTTCTTC | CASRPSPGDDEQFF
TRBJ2-7 | few | TRBD1 | TRBV27 | TGTGCCAGCAGTTTTTTTGGGACAGGGGGATACGAGCAGTACTTC | CASSFFGTGGYEQYF
TRBJ1-5 | - | - | TRBV2 | TGTGCCAGCAACCTTGACCGACATGCAAATCAGCCCCAGCATTTT | CASNLDRHANQPQHF
TRBJ1-1 | - | TRBD1 | TRBV29-1 | TGCAGCGGGGGACAGGGGAACACTGAAGCTTTCTTT | CSGGQGNTEAFF
TRBJ2-1 | - | - | TRBV11-2 | TGTGCCAGCAGCTTTACTAGGGTTGAGCAGTTCTTC | CASSFTRVEQFF
TRBJ2-5 | - | TRBD2 | TRBV11-2 | TGTGCCAGCAGCTTAGGGACTAGCGGGAGATGGGAGACCCAGTACTTC | CASSLGTSGRWETQYF
TRBJ2-5 | - | - | TRBV14 | TGTGCCAGCAGCCAACTGCCGGGAGCAAGGAAAGAGACCCAGTACTTC | CASSQLPGARKETQYF
TRBJ1-1 | - | - | TRBV5-1 | TGCGCCAGCAGCTGGCGTGGGGGGACTGAAGCTTTCTTT | CASSWRGGTEAFF
TRBJ2-1 | - | TRBD2 | TRBV11-3 | TGTGCCAGCAGCTTAGAAGGAGCGGGAATGTACAATGAGCAGTTCTTC | CASSLEGAGMYNEQFF
TRBJ1-5 | - | - | TRBV19 | TGTGCCAGTAGTGTCAACAGCCCGAGGGGCAATCAGCCCCAGCATTTT | CASSVNSPRGNQPQHF
TRBJ1-3 | - | TRBD1 | TRBV5-1 | TGCGCCAGCAGTTCCGCGGGACAGAGCTCTGGAAACACCATATATTTT | CASSSAGQSSGNTIYF
TRBJ1-5 | - | - | TRBV27 | TGTCCCCACGGGGGGGACACTAGATATCAGCCCCAGCATTTT | CPHGGDTRYQPQHF
TRBJ2-1 | few | TRBD1 | TRBV6-6 | TGTGCCAGCAGTCCCGGGACAGGGATCTACAATGAGCAGTTCTTC | CASSPGTGIYNEQFF
TRBJ1-3 | - | - | TRBV29-1 | TGCAGCGTTGTAGGAGGAGGAAACACCATATATTTT | CSVVGGGNTIYF
TRBJ1-2 | - | - | TRBV5-1 | TGCGCCAGCAGCTTGGCACAGAACTATGGCTACACCTTC | CASSLAQNYGYTF
TRBJ1-2 | - | - | TRBV5-1 | TGCGCCAGCAGCTTGGAGCTGGGGGCTGGTGGTGGCTACACCTTC | CASSLELGAGGGYTF
TRBJ2-2 | - | - | TRBV20-1 | TGCAGTGTTATGACTATCGGGGAGCTGTTTTTT | CSVMTIGELFF
TRBJ2-7 | - | - | TRBV15 | TGTGCCACCGGTCAAGGTTCGGGGAACGAGCAGTACTTC | CATGQGSGNEQYF
TRBJ1-2 | - | - | TRBV6-5 | TGTGCCAGCAGCCGTTCGACAGCTAACTATGGCTACACCTTC | CASSRSTANYGYTF
TRBJ2-7 | - | TRBD1 | TRBV6-6 | TGTGCCAGCAGCTCCGGACAGGGTTTCTACGAGCAGTACTTC | CASSSGQGFYEQYF
TRBJ2-7 | - | - | TRBV28 | TGTGCCAGCAGCCCTCCGGACACCTACGAGCAGTACTTC | CASSPPDTYEQYF
TRBJ1-2 | - | - | TRBV7-2 | TGTGCCAGCAGCCCCTACGGGGGTGGCTACACCTTC | CASSPYGGGYTF
TRBJ1-1 | - | - | TRBV7-3 | TGTGCCAGCAGCTTAGAGACAGGAATGAACACTGAAGCTTTCTTT | CASSLETGMNTEAFF
TRBJ1-1 | - | - | TRBV28 | TGTGCCAGCAGTTTATCAGGGTGGGACACTGAAGCTTTCTTT | CASSLSGWDTEAFF
TRBJ2-4 | few | TRBD2 | TRBV6-5 | TGTGCCAGCAGTTACTCCCTAGCGGGGTCTTTAAACATTCAGTACTTC | CASSYSLAGSLNIQYF
TRBJ1-1 | - | - | TRBV6-6 | TGTGCCAGCAGTCGCGACAGATATAACACTGAAGCTTTCTTT | CASSRDRYNTEAFF
TRBJ1-5 | - | - | TRBV28 | TGTGCCAGCAGCGGAAACCGAGGGAATTTACGGAGCAATCAGCCCCAGCATTTT | CASSGNRGNLRSNQPQHF
TRBJ2-7 | - | - | TRBV7-2 | TGTGCCAGCAGCTTGCGCCGCTCCTACGAGCAGTACTTC | CASSLRRSYEQYF
TRBJ2-3 | - | - | TRBV7-2 | TGTGCCAGCAGCTTAGGCGCGGGGTCGTACAGTCCGCAGTATTTT | CASSLGAGSYSPQYF
TRBJ2-1 | - | TRBD2 | TRBV5-1 | TGCGCCAGCAGCTACCTTCCTTCGACTAGCGGGGTTTCCTACAATGAGCAGTTCTTC | CASSYLPSTSGVSYNEQFF
TRBJ2-1 | - | TRBD2 | TRBV11-3 | TGTGCCAGCAGCTGGGGACTAGCGGGAGATTTTGAGCAGTTCTTC | CASSWGLAGDFEQFF
TRBJ2-3 | - | TRBD2 | TRBV5-1 | TGCGCCAGCAGCTTCCCGGGACTAGCGGACACAGATACGCAGTATTTT | CASSFPGLADTDTQYF
TRBJ2-7 | - | - | TRBV7-3 | TGTGCCAGCAGGCCAGGGGTCCGGGACGAGCAGTACTTC | CASRPGVRDEQYF
TRBJ2-3 | - | TRBD2 | TRBV6-1 | TGTGCCAGCAGTGTCATGCGGGGGGCAGATACGCAGTATTTT | CASSVMRGADTQYF
TRBJ2-3 | - | TRBD2 | TRBV6-5 | TGTGCCAGCAGGCTAACGACGGGGGGGCAGTATTTT | CASRLTTGGQYF
TRBJ1-1 | - | - | TRBV5-1 | TGCGCCAGCAGCTCCCGTGGGCTAACTGAAGCTTTCTTT | CASSSRGLTEAFF
TRBJ1-1 | - | - | TRBV4-3 | TGCGCCAGCAGCCGCCAGGTGACAGTTAACACTGAAGCTTTCTTT | CASSRQVTVNTEAFF
TRBJ1-2 | once | - | TRBV9 | TGTGCCAGCAGCGGCCAGGGTGCTGGCTACACCTTC | CASSGQGAGYTF
TRBJ2-1 | once | - | TRBV4-2 | TGTGCCAGCAGCCAAGATGGGGGGACGGACAATGAGCAGTTCTTC | CASSQDGGTDNEQFF